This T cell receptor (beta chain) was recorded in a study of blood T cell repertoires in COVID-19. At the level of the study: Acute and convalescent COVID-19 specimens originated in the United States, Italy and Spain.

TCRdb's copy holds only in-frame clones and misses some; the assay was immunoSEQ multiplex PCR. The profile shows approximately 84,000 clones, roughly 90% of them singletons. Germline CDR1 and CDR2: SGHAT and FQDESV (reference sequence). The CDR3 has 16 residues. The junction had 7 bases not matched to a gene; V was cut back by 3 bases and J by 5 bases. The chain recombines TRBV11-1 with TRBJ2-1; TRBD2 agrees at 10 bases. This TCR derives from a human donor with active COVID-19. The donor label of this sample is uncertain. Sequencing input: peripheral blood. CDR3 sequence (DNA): TGTGCCAGCAGCTTGATAGCGGGGGGTCTAGACAATGAGCAGTTCTTC. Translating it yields CASSLIAGGLDNEQFF.